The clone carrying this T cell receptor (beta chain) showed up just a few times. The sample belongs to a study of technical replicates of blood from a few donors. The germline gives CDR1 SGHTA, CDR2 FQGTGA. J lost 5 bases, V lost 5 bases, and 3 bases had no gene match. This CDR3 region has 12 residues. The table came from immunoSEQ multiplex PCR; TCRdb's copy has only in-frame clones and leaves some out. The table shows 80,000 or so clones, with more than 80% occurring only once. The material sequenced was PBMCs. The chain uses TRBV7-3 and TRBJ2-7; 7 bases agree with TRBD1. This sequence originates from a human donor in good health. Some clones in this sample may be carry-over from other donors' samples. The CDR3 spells CASSHRGDEQYF. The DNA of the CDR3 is TGTGCCAGCAGCCACAGGGGAGACGAGCAGTACTTC. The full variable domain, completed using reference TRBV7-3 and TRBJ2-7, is GAGVSQTPSNKVTEKGKYVELRCDPISGHTALYWYRQSLGQGPEFLIYFQGTGAADDSGLPNDRFFAVRPEGSVSTLKIQRTERGDSAVYLCASSHRGDEQYFGPGTRLTVT.